This T cell receptor (beta chain) was captured in a study of glioma-infiltrating T cells. Study findings and constraints: Tissue-blood divergence was below expectation in non-neoplastic patients, above in gliomas.

Concerning this clonotype itself: Its antigen is undetermined. Since a much larger clone is just one base distant, this may be a read error.

Amplification of TCR alpha and beta CDR3 regions from RNA used iRepertoire nested multiplex PCR. For one-step reverse transcription and amplification, roughly 95-400 ng of tissue mRNA or PBMC total RNA was used. Via MiXCR, TCRdb re-called the multiplex PCR reads, giving one row per CDR3 protein. The table includes over 80,000 distinct CDR3 sequences, roughly 39% detected once. The sequenced sample consisted of glioma tissue, nonneoplastic brain tissue, or PBMCs (not recorded which). The receptor was isolated from a human donor with low-grade glioma or glioblastoma, undergoing nonglioma brain surgery, or in good health (not recorded which).

The CDR3 sequence is CSVEGPTSGIYNEQFF. The CDR3 region has the DNA TGCAGCGTTGAAGGACCGACTAGCGGGATCTATAATGAGCAGTTCTTC. This rearrangement joins TRBV29-1 to TRBJ2-1; 11 bases fit TRBD2. CDR3 size: 16 residues. After removal of 1 base from V and 7 bases from J, the junction contained 9 bases not matched to a gene. Germline CDR1 SQVTM, CDR2 ANQGSEA.